The TCR beta chain under discussion was sequenced for a study of shared clonotypes between healthy human individuals. General study results and limits: Naive subsets tended to show greater estimated richness than memory subsets.

About this clone: The target antigen is unknown.

TCRdb's copy holds only in-frame clones and misses some; the assay was immunoSEQ multiplex PCR. The table lists a few hundred thousand clones, around 86% of them singletons, with around 15% in the top ten. The sequence came from a man aged 18-30 years in good health. Sequences were obtained from memory CD8+ T cells sorted from blood. Subset reported: CD45RO+ cells pooled with CCR7-negative TemRA cells.

The CDR3 sequence: CSVYRPGTGFAGELFF. In DNA form, the CDR3 reads TGCAGCGTTTACCGTCCGGGAACAGGGTTCGCCGGGGAGCTGTTTTTT. The chain joins TRBV29-1 to TRBJ2-2, with a weak D call TRBD1 (6 bases). This CDR3 spans 16 amino acids. Looked up from germline, CDR1 is SQVTM and CDR2 is ANQGSEA. Trimming took 5 bases from V and 6 from J, leaving 22 bases between them.